The subject of this entry is one TCR beta chain. Its antigen is still unknown. One end of the junction is discordant with germline, which a read error may explain. Ophthalmopathic donors had moderate-to-severe activity, CAS ≥3 and NOSPECS ≥4, with disease that had lasted under 3 months. The data were taken from a study of Graves' ophthalmopathy and Graves' hyperthyroidism. Broader study findings: A majority of expanded thyroid clonotypes exceeding 0.001 frequency were likewise present in blood.

RNA transcripts were the template, and TCR beta CDR3 regions were amplified from them. Amplification began with first-round RT-PCR using HTBI primers, then second-round multiplex PCR was performed. TCRdb ran MiXCR on the multiplex PCR reads and lists one entry per CDR3 protein. This sample has about 740,000 distinct CDR3 sequences, with approximately 40% found just once. Sequencing used peripheral blood. The clonotype comes from an adult man with Graves' ophthalmopathy.

This CDR3 reads CASSSQGLTGELFF. The CDR3 coding sequence is TGCGCCAGCAGCTCCCAGGGGTTGACCGGGGAGCTGTTTTTT. The chain joins TRBV25-1 to TRBJ2-2, with D possibly TRBD1 on 6 matching bases. The CDR3 contains 14 residues. The germline CDR1 and CDR2 sequences are MGHDK and SYGVNS. Based on the CDR3 plus reference TRBV25-1 and TRBJ2-2, the full variable domain is EADIYQTPRYLVIGTGKKITLECSQTMGHDKMYWYQQDPGMELHLIHYSYGVNSTEKGDLSSESTVSRIRTEHFPLTLESARPSHTSQYLCASSSQGLTGELFFGEGSRLTVL.